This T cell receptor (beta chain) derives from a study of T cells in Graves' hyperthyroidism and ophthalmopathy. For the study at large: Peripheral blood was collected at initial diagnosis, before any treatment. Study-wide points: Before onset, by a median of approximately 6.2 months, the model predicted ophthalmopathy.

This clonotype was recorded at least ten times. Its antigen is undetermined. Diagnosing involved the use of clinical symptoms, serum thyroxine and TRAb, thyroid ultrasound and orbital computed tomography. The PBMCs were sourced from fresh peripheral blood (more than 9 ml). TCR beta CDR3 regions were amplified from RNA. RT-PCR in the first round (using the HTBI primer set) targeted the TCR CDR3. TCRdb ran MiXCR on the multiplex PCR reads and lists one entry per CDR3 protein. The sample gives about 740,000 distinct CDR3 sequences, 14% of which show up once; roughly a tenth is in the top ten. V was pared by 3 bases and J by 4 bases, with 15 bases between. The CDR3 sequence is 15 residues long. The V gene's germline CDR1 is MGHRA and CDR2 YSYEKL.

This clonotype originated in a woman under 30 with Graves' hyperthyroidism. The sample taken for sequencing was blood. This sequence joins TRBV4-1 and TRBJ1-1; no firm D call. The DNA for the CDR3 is TGCGCCAGCAGCCACTCGCCCATATTTGGCACTGAAGCTTTCTTT. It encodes CASSHSPIFGTEAFF.